This T cell receptor beta chain comes out of a study of CD8 T cells in Susac syndrome. The wider study: When blood was drawn, the patients with Susac syndrome were therapy-naive, on corticosteroids, or on intravenous immunoglobulin alone.

Negative isolation was applied to CD8+ and CD4+ T cells, and FACS enrichment was applied to TEMRA cells. When the RNA was reverse transcribed, random hexamers were used with an input of about 0.5 to 1 ug. TCRdb re-derived calls from the immunoSEQ multiplex PCR reads in MiXCR, one entry per CDR3 protein. This table has tens of thousands of distinct CDR3 sequences, over 85% appearing once. The V end was cut by 4 bases, the J end by 7 bases, with 10 bases between. Germline lookup yields CDR1 SNHLY and CDR2 FYNNEI. The CDR3 runs 12 residues. The clonotype was recovered from a human donor with Susac syndrome. The specimen was CD8+ T cells from PBMCs. This sequence joins TRBV2 and TRBJ1-2, with no clear D. The CDR3 is CASSGANIGYTF. Here the CDR3 DNA reads TGTGCCAGCAGTGGGGCCAATATTGGCTACACCTTC. Full variable domain (missing parts from reference TRBV2 and TRBJ1-2): EPEVTQTPSHQVTQMGQEVILRCVPISNHLYFYWYRQILGQKVEFLVSFYNNEISEKSEIFDDQFSVERPDGSNFTLKIRSTKLEDSAMYFCASSGANIGYTFGSGTRLTVV.